The 3 T cell receptor beta chains listed next were all sequenced from one sample in a study of immune evolution from preneoplasia to lung adenocarcinoma. The table came from immunoSEQ multiplex PCR; TCRdb's copy has only in-frame clones and leaves some out. Among roughly 3,500 clones listed, over 65% were seen once. The sequenced sample consisted of FFPE adjacent normal lung tissue. Receptors originate from a person between 70 and 80 years old with lung adenocarcinoma.

This chain connects TRBV5-1 to TRBJ2-7, with D possibly being TRBD2 (6 bases). V was trimmed by 0 bases and J by 5 bases, leaving 18 bases between them. The CDR3 totals 16 residues. The germline gives CDR1 SGHRS, CDR2 YFSETQ. The chain's CDR3 is CASSLGPRENKNEQYF. DNA for the CDR3: TGCGCCAGCAGCTTGGGGCCCCGGGAGAATAAGAACGAGCAGTACTTC.

V is TRBV27 and J is TRBJ2-1; a possible D gene is TRBD1 (6 bases). CDR3 length: 15 amino acids. Germline V CDR1 and CDR2: MNHEY, SMNVEV (reference sequence). V lost 5 bases to trimming and J lost 5 bases, with 16 bases between them. The chain's CDR3 is CASSPGGWAHNEQFF. The CDR3 coding sequence is TGTGCCAGCAGTCCTGGGGGCTGGGCACACAATGAGCAGTTCTTC.

The chain joins TRBV9 to TRBJ2-7; 9 positions match TRBD2. This CDR3 is built from 18 residues. The trim removed 4 bases at V and 6 bases at J, leaving 20 bases unmatched. Germline lookup yields CDR1 SGDLS and CDR2 YYNGEE. The CDR3 sequence is CASSPFGGTASGRTEQYF. The CDR3 nucleotides are TGTGCCAGCAGCCCATTTGGTGGGACAGCAAGCGGGAGGACCGAGCAGTACTTC.